This T cell receptor (beta chain) was recorded in a study of T cells after posttransplantation cyclophosphamide. The CDR3 sequence is 14 residues long. The germline gives CDR1 WSHSY, CDR2 SAAADI. This clone was seen only once. Antigen specificity is unknown. General study findings and limits: Tissue-infiltrating T cells from skin or gut overlapped little with blood T cells. Recipient CMV seropositivity and CMV reactivation strongly tracked TRB clonality.

Sampled 1 year posttransplant, controls received myeloablative marrow transplants, methotrexate and a calcineurin inhibitor. The assay was immunoSEQ multiplex PCR, and TCRdb's table has in-frame clones only and misses some. The sample lists tens of thousands of clones, 89% seen once, with approximately 8% in the top ten. This clonotype originated in a female patient in her fifties or sixties who received an allogeneic stem cell transplant from an unrelated donor, was CMV-positive, and had chronic GVHD only. Part of the T cell pool may stem from the graft donor. The sample in question was PBMCs, obtained after an allogeneic stem cell transplant with a calcineurin inhibitor and methotrexate. This chain joins TRBV10-2 and TRBJ2-5; possibly TRBD2 for D (5 bases). The DNA matches TRBJ2-7 better at its end, which makes the J call doubtful. The CDR3 DNA reads as TGCGCCAGCAGGAATTTGGAGGCGCGGCTCGAGCAGTACTTC. It translates to CASRNLEARLEQYF.